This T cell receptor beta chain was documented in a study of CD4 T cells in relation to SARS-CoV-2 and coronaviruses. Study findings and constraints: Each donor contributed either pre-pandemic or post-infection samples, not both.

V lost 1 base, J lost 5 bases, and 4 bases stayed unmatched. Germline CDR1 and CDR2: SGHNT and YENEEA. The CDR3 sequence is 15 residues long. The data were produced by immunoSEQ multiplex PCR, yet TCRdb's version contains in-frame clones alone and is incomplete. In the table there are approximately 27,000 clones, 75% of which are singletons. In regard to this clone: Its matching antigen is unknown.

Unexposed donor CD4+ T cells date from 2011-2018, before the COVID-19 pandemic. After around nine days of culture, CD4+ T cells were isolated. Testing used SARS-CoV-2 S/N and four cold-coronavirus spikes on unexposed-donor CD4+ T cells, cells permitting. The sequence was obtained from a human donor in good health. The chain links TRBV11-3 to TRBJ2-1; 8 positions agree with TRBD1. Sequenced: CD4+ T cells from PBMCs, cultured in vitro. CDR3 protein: CASSLAGGGNNEQFF. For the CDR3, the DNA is TGTGCCAGCAGCTTAGCAGGGGGCGGAAACAATGAGCAGTTCTTC.